This T cell receptor (beta chain) was obtained from a study of blood T cell repertoires in COVID-19. Study at large: Material from acute and convalescent COVID-19 was sourced from the United States, Italy and Spain. Sources were T cells, B-cell-depleted T cells, or PBMCs; the material itself was cDNA or gDNA.

As processed by the authors: Amplification with reference gene primers provided the estimates of nucleated cell counts. The assay was immunoSEQ multiplex PCR, and TCRdb's table has in-frame clones only and misses some. Clone size and the V and J calls come from that table; the DNA yielded D and trimming. The sample shows about 260,000 clones, 80% to 90% of them seen only once. The CDR3 contains 13 residues. The V and J ends lost 6 bases and 0 bases respectively, with 6 bases between them. The sequencing sample was made of peripheral blood. The source of this sequence is a woman in her fifties or sixties who had recovered from COVID-19. The chain joins TRBV12-3 or TRBV12-4 to TRBJ1-3; D uncertain. This CDR3 is CASSQDSGNTIYF. CDR3 coding DNA: TGTGCCAGCAGCCAGGACTCTGGAAACACCATATATTTT.